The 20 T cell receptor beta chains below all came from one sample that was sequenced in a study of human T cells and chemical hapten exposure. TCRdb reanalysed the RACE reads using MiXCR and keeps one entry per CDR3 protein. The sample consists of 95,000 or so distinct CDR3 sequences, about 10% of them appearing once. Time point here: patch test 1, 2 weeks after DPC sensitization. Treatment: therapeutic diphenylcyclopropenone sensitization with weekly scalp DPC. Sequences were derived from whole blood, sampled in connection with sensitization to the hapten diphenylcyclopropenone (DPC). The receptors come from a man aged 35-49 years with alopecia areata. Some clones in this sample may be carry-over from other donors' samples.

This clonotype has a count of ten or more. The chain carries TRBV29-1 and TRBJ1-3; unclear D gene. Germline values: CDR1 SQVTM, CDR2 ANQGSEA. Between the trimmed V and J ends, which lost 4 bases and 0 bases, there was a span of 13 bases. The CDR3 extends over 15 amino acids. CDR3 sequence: CSVGQVGSSGNTIYF. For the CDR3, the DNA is TGCAGCGTTGGGCAGGTCGGATCCTCTGGAAACACCATATATTTT.

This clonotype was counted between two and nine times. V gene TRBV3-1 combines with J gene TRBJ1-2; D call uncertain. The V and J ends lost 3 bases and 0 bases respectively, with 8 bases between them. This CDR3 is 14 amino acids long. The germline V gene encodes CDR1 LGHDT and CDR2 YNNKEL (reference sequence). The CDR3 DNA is TGTGCCAGCAGCCAGGGCCCCACTAACTATGGCTACACCTTC. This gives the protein CASSQGPTNYGYTF.

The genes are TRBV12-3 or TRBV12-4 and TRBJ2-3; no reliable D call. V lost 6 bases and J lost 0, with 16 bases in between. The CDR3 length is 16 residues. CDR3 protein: CASSPQAGSSTDTQYF. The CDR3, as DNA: TGTGCCAGCAGCCCTCAAGCCGGATCTAGCACAGATACGCAGTATTTT.

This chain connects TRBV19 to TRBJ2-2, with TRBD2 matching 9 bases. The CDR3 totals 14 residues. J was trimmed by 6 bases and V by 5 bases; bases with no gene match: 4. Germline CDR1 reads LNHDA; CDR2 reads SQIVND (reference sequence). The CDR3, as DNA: TGTGCCAGTAGTCAGACTAGCGGACCCGGGGAGCTGTTTTTT. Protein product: CASSQTSGPGELFF.

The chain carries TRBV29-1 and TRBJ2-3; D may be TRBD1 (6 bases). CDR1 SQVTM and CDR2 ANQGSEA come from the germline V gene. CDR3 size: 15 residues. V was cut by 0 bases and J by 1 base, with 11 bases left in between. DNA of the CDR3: TGCAGCGTTGAAGATCAGGGGTCGGGCACAGATACGCAGTATTTT. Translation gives CSVEDQGSGTDTQYF.

The CDR3 protein is CASSLERRQGANNEQFF. Written as DNA, the CDR3 is TGTGCCAGCAGCTTAGAGCGTCGACAGGGGGCTAACAATGAGCAGTTCTTC. J is TRBJ2-1 and V is TRBV7-9, with 10 positions matching TRBD1. Germline V lookup: CDR1 SEHNR, CDR2 FQNEAQ (reference sequence). Germline trimming cut 1 base from V and 5 bases from J; bases unmatched to any gene: 8. The CDR3 is made up of 17 amino acids.

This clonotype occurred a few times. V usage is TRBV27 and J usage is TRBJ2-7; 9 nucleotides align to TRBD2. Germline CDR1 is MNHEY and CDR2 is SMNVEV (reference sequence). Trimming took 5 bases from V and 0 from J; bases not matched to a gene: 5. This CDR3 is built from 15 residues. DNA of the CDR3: TGTGCCAGCAGTCCTACTAGCGGGTTCTCCTACGAGCAGTACTTC. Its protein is CASSPTSGFSYEQYF.

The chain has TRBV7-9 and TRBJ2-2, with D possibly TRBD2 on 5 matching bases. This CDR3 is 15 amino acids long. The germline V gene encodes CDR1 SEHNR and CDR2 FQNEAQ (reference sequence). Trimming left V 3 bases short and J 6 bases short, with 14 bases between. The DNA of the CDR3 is TGTGCCAGCAGCTTGGACGGGGAACGGGCCGGGGAGCTGTTTTTT. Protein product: CASSLDGERAGELFF.

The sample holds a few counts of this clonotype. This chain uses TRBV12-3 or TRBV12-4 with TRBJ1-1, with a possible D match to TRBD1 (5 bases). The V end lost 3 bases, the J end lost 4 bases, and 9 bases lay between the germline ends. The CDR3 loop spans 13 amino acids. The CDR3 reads CASSLGGPTEAFF. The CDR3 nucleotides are TGTGCCAGCAGTTTGGGGGGACCCACTGAAGCTTTCTTT.

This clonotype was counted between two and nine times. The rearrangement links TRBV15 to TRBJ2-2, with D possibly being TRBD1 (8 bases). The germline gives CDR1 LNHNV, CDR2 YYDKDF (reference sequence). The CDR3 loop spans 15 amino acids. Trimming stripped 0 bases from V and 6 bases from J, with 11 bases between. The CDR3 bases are TGTGCCACCAGCAGAGAACAGGGGGGGCCCGGGGAGCTGTTTTTT. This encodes CATSREQGGPGELFF.

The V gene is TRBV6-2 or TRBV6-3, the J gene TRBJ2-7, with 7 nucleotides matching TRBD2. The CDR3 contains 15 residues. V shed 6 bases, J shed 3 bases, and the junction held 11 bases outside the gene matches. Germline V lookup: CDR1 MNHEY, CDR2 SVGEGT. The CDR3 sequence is CASSFDGGYNYEQYF. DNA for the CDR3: TGTGCCAGCAGCTTTGACGGGGGGTACAACTACGAGCAGTACTTC.

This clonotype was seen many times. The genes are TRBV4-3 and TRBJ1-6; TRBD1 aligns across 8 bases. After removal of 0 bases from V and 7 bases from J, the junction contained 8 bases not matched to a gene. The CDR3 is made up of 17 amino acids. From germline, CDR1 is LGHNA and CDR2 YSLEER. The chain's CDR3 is CASSQESGQGRNSPLHF. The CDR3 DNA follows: TGCGCCAGCAGCCAAGAATCTGGACAGGGAAGAAATTCACCCCTCCACTTT.

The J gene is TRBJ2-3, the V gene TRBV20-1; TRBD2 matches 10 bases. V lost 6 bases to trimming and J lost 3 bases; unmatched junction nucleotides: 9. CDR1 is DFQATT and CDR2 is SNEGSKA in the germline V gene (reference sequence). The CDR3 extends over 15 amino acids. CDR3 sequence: CSAPDSGRLTDTQYF. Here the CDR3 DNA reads TGCAGTGCCCCGGATAGCGGGAGGTTAACAGATACGCAGTATTTT.

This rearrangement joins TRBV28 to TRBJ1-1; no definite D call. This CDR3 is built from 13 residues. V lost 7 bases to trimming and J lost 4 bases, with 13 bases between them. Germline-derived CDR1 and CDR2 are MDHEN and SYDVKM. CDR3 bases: TGTGCCAGCAACCAACTAGTAAGCACTGAAGCTTTCTTT. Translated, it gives CASNQLVSTEAFF. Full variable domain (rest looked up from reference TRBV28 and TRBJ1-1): DVKVTQSSRYLVKRTGEKVFLECVQDMDHENMFWYRQDPGLGLRLIYFSYDVKMKEKGDIPEGYSVSREKKERFSLILESASTNQTSMYLCASNQLVSTEAFFGQGTRLTVV.

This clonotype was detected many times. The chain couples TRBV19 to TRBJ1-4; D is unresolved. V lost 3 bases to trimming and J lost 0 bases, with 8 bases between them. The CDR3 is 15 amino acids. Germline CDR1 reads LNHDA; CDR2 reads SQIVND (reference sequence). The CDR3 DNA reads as TGTGCCAGTAGTATGGGCAGCGCAACTAATGAAAAACTGTTTTTT. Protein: CASSMGSATNEKLFF.

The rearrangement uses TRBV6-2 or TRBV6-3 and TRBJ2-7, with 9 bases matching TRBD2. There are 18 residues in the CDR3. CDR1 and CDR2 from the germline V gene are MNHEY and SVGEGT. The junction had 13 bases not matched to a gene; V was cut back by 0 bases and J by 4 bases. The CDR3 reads CASSYSLGKSSGTYEQYF. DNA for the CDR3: TGTGCCAGCAGTTACTCTCTAGGAAAGTCTAGCGGGACGTACGAGCAGTACTTC.

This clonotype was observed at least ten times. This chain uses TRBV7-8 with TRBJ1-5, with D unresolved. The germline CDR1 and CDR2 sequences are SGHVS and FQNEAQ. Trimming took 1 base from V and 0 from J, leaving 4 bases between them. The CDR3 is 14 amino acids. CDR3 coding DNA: TGTGCCAGCAGCTTAGTGGGTAGCAATCAGCCCCAGCATTTT. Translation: CASSLVGSNQPQHF.

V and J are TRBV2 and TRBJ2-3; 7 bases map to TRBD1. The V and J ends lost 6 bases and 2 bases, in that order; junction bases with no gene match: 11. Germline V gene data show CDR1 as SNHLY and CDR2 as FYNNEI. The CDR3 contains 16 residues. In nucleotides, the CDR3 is TGTGCCAGCAGACCTGGGGACAGCTCCTTCACAGATACGCAGTATTTT. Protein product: CASRPGDSSFTDTQYF.

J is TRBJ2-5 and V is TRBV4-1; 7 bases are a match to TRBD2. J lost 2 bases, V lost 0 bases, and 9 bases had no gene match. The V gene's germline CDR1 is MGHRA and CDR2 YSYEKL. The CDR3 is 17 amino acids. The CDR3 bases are TGCGCCAGCAGCCAAGATATAATGGGAGGGGTGCAAGAGACCCAGTACTTC. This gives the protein CASSQDIMGGVQETQYF.

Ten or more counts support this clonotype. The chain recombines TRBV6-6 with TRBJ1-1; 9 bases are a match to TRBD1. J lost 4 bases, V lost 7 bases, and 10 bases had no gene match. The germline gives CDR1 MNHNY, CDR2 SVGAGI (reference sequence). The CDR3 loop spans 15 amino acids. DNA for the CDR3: TGTGCCAGCATCTACCAGGGACAGGGAGGCACTGAAGCTTTCTTT. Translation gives CASIYQGQGGTEAFF.